There are many counts of the clone carrying this TCR beta chain. Its antigen is undetermined. The TCRbeta library was prepared with unique molecular identifiers. TCRdb analysed the PCR reads with MiXCR anew, one entry per CDR3 protein. The sample yields hundreds of thousands of distinct CDR3 sequences, 13% seen once. These data come from a study of T-cell reconstitution after alpha-beta-depleted transplantation in children. Study-wide points: Reportedly, alpha-beta T cells present about two months post-transplant originated from several hundred expanded clones of graft origin.

This material consisted of PBMCs, mostly from graft donor cells, taken 360 days after TCRalphabeta/CD19-depleted stem cell transplant. The sequence derives from a male patient younger than 18 who had a stem cell transplant for acute myeloid leukemia, so the T cells may come from the graft donor.

CDR3 sequence reads: CSVVGRDLYEQYF. The CDR3, as DNA: TGCAGCGTTGTGGGCCGGGATTTGTACGAGCAGTACTTC. The rearrangement joins TRBV29-1 to TRBJ2-7; D is possibly TRBD2 (5 bases). CDR1 SQVTM and CDR2 ANQGSEA come from the germline V gene. The ends were cut back, 4 bases at V and 4 bases at J, with 14 bases in the middle. The CDR3 is made up of 13 amino acids.